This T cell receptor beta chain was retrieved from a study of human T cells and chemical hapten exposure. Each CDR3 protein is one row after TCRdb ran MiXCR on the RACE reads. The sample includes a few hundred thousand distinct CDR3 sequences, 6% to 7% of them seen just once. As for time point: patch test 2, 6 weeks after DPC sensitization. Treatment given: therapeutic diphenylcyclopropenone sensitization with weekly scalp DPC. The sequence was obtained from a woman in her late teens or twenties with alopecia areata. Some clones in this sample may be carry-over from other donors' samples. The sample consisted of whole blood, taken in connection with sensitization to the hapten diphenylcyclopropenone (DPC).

CDR3 region: CASSSFSSRELFF. CDR3 nucleotides: TGTGCCAGCAGTTCCTTTAGTAGCCGGGAGCTGTTTTTT. The chain employs TRBV6-2 or TRBV6-3 and TRBJ2-2; D is ambiguous. CDR3 length: 13 residues. Germline-derived CDR1 and CDR2 are MNHEY and SVGEGT. Trimming shortened V by 4 bases and J by 9 bases, and 12 bases separated the two germline ends.